This T cell receptor beta chain was sequenced in a study of blood T cell repertoires in COVID-19. Overall study: Acute-phase and convalescent COVID-19 samples originated in the United States, Italy and Spain. T cells, B-cell-depleted T cells, or PBMCs supplied cDNA or gDNA.

This CDR3 spans 15 amino acids. Germline lookup yields CDR1 SGHKS and CDR2 YYEKEE (reference sequence). With 0 bases removed from V and 3 bases from J, the gap between germline ends came to 13 bases. In the authors' workflow: Amplification with reference gene primers provided the estimates of nucleated cell counts. Clones were sequenced by immunoSEQ multiplex PCR, and TCRdb holds only the in-frame ones, with some missing. The D gene and trimming were derived from the DNA, and the V and J assignments and clone size from that table. The profile shows about 140,000 clones, 60% to 85% of them singletons.

Sequenced sample: peripheral blood. The receptor's source is a man in his forties or fifties with acute or convalescent COVID-19. V and J are TRBV5-5 and TRBJ2-7, with D hard to call. The CDR3 is CASSLAPHSNYEQYF. The CDR3 coding sequence is TGTGCCAGCAGCTTGGCACCCCATTCTAACTACGAGCAGTACTTC.